This TCR beta chain stems from a study of blood T cell repertoires in COVID-19. For the study at large: The United States, Italy and Spain provided the acute and convalescent COVID-19 samples.

Germline V gives CDR1 LGHNA, CDR2 YSLEER. The V gene lost 6 bases and the J gene lost 0 bases, with 12 bases spanning the gap. The CDR3 is made up of 15 amino acids. TCRdb keeps only in-frame clones here, not all; method: immunoSEQ multiplex PCR. The sample holds approximately 390,000 clones, nearly 90% seen once. The source of this sequence is a man between 18 and 29 years old with active or convalescent COVID-19. Sequenced: peripheral blood. The rearrangement joins TRBV4-3 to TRBJ1-5; D gene unclear. The CDR3 region is CASSPEGYSNQPQHF. The CDR3 nucleotides are TGCGCCAGCAGTCCAGAGGGATATAGCAATCAGCCCCAGCATTTT.